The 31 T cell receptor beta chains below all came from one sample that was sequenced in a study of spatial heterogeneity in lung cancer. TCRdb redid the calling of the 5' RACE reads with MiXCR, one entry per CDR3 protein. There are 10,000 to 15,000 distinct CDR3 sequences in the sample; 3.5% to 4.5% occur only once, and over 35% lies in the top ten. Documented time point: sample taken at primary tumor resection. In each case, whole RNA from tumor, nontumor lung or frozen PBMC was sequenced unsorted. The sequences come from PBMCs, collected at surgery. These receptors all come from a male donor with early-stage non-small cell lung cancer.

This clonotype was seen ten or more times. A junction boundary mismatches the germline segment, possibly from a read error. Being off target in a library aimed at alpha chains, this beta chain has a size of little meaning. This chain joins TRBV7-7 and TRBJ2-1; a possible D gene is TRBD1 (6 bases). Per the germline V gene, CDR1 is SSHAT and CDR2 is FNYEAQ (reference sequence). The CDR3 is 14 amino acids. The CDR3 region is CASSLAAGVNEQFF. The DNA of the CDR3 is TGTGCTAGCAGCTTAGCAGCAGGGGTAAATGAGCAGTTCTTC.

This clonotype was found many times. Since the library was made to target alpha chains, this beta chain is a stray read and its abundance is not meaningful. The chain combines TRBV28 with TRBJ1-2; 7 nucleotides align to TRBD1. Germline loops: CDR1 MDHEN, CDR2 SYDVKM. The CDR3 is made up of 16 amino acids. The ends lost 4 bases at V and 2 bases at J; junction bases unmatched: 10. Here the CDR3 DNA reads TGTGCCAGCAGTTCTACCCGACAGGGACCCAACTATGGCTACACCTTC. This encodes CASSSTRQGPNYGYTF.

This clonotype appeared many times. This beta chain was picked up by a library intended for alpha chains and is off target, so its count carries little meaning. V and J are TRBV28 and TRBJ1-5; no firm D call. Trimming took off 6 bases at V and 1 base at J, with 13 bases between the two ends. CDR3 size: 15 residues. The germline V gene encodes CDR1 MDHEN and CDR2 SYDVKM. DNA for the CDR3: TGTGCCAGCAGCCTCTGGGTGGACAGCAATCAGCCCCAGCATTTT. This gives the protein CASSLWVDSNQPQHF. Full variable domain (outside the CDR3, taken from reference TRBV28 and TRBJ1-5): DVKVTQSSRYLVKRTGEKVFLECVQDMDHENMFWYRQDPGLGLRLIYFSYDVKMKEKGDIPEGYSVSREKKERFSLILESASTNQTSMYLCASSLWVDSNQPQHFGDGTRLSIL.

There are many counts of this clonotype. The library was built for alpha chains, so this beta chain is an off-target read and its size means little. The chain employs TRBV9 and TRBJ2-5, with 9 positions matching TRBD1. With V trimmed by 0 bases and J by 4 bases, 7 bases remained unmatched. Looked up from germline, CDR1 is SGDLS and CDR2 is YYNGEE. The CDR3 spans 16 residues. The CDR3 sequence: CASSVGGTGRRETQYF. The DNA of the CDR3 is TGTGCCAGCAGCGTAGGAGGGACAGGGAGGAGAGAGACCCAGTACTTC.

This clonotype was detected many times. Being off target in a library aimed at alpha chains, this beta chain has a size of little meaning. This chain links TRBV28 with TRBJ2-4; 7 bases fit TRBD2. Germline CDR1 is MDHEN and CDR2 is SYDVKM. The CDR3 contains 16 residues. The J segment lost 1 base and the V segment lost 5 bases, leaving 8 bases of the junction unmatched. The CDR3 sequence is CASSPHSGTAKNIQYF. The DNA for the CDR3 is TGTGCCAGCAGTCCCCACAGCGGGACGGCCAAAAACATTCAGTACTTC.

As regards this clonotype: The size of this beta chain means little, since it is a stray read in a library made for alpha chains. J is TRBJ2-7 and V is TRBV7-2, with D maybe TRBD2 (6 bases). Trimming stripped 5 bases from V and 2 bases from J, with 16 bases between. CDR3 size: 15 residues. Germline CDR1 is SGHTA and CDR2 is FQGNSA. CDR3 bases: TGTGCCAGCAGCCCCCGCGGAGGGATAACCTACGAGCAGTACTTC. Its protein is CASSPRGGITYEQYF.

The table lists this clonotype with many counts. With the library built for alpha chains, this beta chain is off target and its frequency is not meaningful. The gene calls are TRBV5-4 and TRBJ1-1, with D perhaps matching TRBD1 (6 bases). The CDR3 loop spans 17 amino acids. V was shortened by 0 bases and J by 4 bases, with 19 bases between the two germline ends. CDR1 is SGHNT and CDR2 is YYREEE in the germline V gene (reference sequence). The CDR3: CASSLDPQGRSGTEAFF. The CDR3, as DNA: TGTGCCAGCAGCTTGGATCCGCAGGGGCGTTCCGGCACTGAAGCTTTCTTT.

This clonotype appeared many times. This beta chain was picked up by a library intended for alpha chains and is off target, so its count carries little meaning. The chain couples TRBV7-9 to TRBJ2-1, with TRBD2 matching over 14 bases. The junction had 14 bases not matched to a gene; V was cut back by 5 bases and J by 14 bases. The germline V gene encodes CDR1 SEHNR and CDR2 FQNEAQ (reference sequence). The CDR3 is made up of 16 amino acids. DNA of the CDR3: TGTGCCAGCAGCCCACGCCGACTAGCGGGAGGGATCTGGGAGTTCTTC. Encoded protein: CASSPRRLAGGIWEFF.

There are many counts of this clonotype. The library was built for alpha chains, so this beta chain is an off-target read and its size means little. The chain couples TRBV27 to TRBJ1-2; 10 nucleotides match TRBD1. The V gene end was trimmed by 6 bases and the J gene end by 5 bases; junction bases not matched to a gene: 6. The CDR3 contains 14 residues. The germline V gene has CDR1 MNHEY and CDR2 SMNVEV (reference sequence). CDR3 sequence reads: CASSAGTGEYGYTF. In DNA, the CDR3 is TGTGCCAGCAGCGCGGGGACAGGGGAATATGGCTACACCTTC.

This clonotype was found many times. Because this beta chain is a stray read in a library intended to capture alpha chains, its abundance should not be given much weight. CDR3 coding DNA: TGTGCCACCAGTGACCTCGGGACCTCCTATGGCTACACCTTC. Translation gives CATSDLGTSYGYTF. The chain couples TRBV24-1 to TRBJ1-2, with D possibly being TRBD1 (5 bases). CDR3 length: 14 residues. Trimming stripped 4 bases from V and 4 bases from J, with 12 bases between. CDR1 is KGHDR and CDR2 is SFDVKD in the germline V gene.

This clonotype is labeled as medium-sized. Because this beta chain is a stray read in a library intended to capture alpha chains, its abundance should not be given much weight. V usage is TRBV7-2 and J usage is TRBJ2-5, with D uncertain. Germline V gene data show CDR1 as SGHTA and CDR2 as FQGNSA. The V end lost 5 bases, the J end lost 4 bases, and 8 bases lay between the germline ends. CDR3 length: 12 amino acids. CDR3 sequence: CASSPYGETQYF. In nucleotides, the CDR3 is TGTGCCAGCAGCCCGTACGGAGAGACCCAGTACTTC.

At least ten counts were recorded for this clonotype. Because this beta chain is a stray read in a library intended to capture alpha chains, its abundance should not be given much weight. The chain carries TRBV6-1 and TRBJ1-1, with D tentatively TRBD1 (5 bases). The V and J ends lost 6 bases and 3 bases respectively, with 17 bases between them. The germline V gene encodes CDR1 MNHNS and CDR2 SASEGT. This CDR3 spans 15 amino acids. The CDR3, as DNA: TGTGCCAGCAGGATTGGCTCCTCGGGGCACACTGAAGCTTTCTTT. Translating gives CASRIGSSGHTEAFF.

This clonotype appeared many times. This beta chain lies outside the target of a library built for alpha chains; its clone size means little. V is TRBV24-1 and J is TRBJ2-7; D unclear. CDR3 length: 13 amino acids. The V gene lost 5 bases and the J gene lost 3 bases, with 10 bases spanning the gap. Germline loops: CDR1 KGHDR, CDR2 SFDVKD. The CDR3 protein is CATSASGGYEQYF. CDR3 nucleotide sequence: TGTGCCACCAGTGCCTCAGGCGGCTACGAGCAGTACTTC.

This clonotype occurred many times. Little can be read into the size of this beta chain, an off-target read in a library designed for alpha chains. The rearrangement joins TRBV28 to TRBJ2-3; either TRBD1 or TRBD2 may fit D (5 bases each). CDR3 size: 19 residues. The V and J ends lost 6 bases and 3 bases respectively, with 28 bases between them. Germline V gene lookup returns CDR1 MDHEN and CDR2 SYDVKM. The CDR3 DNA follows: TGTGCCAGCAGCTTACCCGCAGGGACGGAGAATTTGAAGACAGATACGCAGTATTTT. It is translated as CASSLPAGTENLKTDTQYF.

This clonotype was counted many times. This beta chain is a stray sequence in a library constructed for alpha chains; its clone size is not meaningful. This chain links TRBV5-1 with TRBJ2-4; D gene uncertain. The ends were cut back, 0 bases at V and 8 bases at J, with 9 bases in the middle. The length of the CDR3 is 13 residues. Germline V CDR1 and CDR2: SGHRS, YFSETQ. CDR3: CASSLGRWDIQYF. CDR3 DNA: TGCGCCAGCAGCTTGGGAAGGTGGGACATTCAGTACTTC.

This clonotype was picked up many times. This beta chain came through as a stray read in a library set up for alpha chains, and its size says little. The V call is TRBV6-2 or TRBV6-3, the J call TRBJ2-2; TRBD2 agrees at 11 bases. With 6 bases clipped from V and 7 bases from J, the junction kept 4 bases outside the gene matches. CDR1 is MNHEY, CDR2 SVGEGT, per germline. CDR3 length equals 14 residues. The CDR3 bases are TGTGCCAGCAGACTAGCGGGAGCTGTCGGGGAGCTGTTTTTT. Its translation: CASRLAGAVGELFF.

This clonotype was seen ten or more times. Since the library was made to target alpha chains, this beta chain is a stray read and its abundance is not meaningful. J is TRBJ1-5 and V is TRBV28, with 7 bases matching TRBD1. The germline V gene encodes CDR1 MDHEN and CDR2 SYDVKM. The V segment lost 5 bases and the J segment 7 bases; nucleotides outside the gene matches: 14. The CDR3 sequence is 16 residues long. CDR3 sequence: CASSSTRQGRVQPQHF. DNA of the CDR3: TGTGCCAGCAGTAGCACCAGACAGGGAAGGGTCCAGCCCCAGCATTTT.

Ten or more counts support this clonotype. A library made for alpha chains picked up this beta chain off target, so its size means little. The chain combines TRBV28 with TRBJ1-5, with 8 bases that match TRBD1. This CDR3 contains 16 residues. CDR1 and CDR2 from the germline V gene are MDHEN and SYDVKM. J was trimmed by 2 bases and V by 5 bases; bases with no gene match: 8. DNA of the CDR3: TGTGCCAGCAGTCCGGCAGGGGGCGCGGGCAATCAGCCCCAGCATTTT. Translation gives CASSPAGGAGNQPQHF.

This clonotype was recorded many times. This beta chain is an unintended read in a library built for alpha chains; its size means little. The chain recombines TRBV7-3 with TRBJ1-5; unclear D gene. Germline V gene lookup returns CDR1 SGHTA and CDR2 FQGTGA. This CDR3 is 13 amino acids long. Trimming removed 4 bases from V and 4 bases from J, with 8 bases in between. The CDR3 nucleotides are TGTGCCAGCAGCTCCGGGTGGAATCAGCCCCAGCATTTT. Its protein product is CASSSGWNQPQHF. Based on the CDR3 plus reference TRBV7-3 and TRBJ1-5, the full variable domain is GAGVSQTPSNKVTEKGKYVELRCDPISGHTALYWYRQSLGQGPEFLIYFQGTGAADDSGLPNDRFFAVRPEGSVSTLKIQRTERGDSAVYLCASSSGWNQPQHFGDGTRLSIL.

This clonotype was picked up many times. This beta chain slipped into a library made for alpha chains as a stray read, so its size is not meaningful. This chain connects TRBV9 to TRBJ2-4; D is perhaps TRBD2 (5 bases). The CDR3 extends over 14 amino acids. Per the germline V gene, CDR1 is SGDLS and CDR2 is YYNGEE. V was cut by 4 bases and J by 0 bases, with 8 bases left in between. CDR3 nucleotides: TGTGCCAGCAGCACCGGACTAGCCAAAAACATTCAGTACTTC. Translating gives CASSTGLAKNIQYF.

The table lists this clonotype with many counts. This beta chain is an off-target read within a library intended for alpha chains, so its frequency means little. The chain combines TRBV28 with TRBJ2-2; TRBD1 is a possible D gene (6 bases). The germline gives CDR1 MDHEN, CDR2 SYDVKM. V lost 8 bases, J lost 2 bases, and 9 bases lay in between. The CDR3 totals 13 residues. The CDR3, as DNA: TGTGCCAGCTTGGGACACAACACCGGGGAGCTGTTTTTT. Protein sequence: CASLGHNTGELFF.

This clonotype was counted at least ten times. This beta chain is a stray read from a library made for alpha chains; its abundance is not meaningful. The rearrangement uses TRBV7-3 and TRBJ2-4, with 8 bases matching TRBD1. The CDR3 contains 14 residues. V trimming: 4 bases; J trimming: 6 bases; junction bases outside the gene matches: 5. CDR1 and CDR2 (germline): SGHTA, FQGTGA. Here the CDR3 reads CASSSGTGGNIQYF. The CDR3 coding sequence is TGTGCCAGCAGCTCTGGGACAGGAGGAAACATTCAGTACTTC.

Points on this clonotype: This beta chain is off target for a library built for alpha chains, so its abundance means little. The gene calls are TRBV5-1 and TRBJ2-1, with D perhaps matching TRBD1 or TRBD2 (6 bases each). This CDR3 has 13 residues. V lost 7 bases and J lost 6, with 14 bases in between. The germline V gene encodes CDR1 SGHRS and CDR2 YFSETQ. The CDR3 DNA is TGCGCCAGCTCCCCCGGGGGCCTCAATGAGCAGTTCTTC. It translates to CASSPGGLNEQFF. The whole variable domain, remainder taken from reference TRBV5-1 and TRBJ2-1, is KAGVTQTPRYLIKTRGQQVTLSCSPISGHRSVSWYQQTPGQGLQFLFEYFSETQRNKGNFPGRFSGRQFSNSRSEMNVSTLELGDSALYLCASSPGGLNEQFFGPGTRLTVL.

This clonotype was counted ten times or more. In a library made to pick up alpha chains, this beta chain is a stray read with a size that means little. For the CDR3, the DNA is TGTGCCAGCAGGGACTCTGGCAATTCACCCCTCCACTTT. This encodes CASRDSGNSPLHF. The V and J genes are TRBV12-3 or TRBV12-4 and TRBJ1-6; D unclear. This CDR3 has 13 residues. Between the trimmed V and J ends, which lost 6 bases and 7 bases, there was a span of 10 bases.

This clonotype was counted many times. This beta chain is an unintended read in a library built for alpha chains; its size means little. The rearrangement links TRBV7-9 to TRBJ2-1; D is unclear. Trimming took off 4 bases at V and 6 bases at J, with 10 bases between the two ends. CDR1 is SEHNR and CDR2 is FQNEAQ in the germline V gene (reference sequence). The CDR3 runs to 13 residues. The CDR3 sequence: CASSSGRPNEQFF. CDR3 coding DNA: TGTGCCAGCAGCTCCGGCAGGCCCAATGAGCAGTTCTTC.

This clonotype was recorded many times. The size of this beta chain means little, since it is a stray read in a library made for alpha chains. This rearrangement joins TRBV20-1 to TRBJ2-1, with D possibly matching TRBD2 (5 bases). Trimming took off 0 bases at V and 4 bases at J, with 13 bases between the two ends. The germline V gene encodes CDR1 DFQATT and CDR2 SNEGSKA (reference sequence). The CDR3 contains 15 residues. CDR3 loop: CSARESWESYNEQFF. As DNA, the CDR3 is TGCAGTGCTAGAGAGTCGTGGGAGTCGTACAATGAGCAGTTCTTC.

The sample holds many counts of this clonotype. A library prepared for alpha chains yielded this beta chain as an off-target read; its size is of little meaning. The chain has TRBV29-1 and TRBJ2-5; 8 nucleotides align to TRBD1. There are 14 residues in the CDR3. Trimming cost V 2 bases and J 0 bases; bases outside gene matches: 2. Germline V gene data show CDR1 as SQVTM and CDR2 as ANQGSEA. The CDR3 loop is CSVERTGHQETQYF. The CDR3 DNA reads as TGCAGCGTTGAAAGGACAGGGCACCAAGAGACCCAGTACTTC.

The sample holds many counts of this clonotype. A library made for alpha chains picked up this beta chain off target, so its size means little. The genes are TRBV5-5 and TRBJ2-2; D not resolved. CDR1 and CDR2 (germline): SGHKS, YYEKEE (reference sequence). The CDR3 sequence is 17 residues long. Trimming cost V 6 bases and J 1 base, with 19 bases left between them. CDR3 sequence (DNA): TGTGCCAGCACCGGCCGAGGTGGAACAAGGAACACCGGGGAGCTGTTTTTT. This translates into CASTGRGGTRNTGELFF.

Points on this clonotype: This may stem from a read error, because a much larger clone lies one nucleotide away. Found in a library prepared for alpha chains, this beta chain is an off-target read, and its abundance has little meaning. CDR3 residues: CASRLAEEFSIDTQYF. DNA of the CDR3: TGCGCCAGCCGACTAGCAGAGGAATTCAGCATAGATACGCAGTATTTT. The rearrangement joins TRBV4-3 to TRBJ2-3; 7 positions match TRBD2. The V gene's germline CDR1 is LGHNA and CDR2 YSLEER. This CDR3 spans 16 amino acids.

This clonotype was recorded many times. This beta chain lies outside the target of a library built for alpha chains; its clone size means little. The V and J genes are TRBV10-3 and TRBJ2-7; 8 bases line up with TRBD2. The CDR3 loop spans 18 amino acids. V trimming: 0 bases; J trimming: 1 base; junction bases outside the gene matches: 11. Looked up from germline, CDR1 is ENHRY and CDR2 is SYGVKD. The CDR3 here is CAISESVRGSGASYEQYF. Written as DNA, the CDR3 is TGTGCCATCAGTGAGTCGGTCAGGGGTAGCGGGGCGTCCTACGAGCAGTACTTC.

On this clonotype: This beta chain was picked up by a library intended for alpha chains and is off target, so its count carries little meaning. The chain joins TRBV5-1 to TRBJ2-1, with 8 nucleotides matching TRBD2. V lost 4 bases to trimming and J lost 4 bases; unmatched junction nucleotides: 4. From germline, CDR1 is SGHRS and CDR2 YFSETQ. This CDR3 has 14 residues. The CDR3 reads CASSRTSSYNEQFF. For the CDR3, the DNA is TGCGCCAGCAGCAGGACTAGCAGTTACAATGAGCAGTTCTTC.